This T cell receptor (beta chain) was sequenced during a study of Tregs in tolerant kidney transplant recipients. V gave up 4 bases and J gave up 5 bases; unmatched junction bases: 10. This CDR3 region has 15 residues. Related graft donors supplied nonmyeloablative bone marrow transplants, and mixed chimerism was transient. The data were produced by immunoSEQ multiplex PCR, yet TCRdb's version contains in-frame clones alone and is incomplete. The sample carries about 64,000 clones, approximately 89% recorded once. V is TRBV5-7 and J is TRBJ1-2, with TRBD1 identical over 8 bases. TRBV5-7 falls under the ORF class, with uncertain function. Sequencing was performed on CD4+ T cells from blood (PBMCs), taken 6 months after the transplant. This sequence was found in a human patient who received a combined kidney and bone marrow transplant. Some T cells may be graft donor cells. The CDR3 DNA follows: TGTGCCAGCAGCCTAGATCCGGACAGGGAATATGGCTACACCTTC. It is translated as CASSLDPDREYGYTF.